This TCR beta chain originates from a study of cytomegalovirus exposure and HLA in healthy donors (dated by TCRdb to 2016 to 2017). With regard to the full study: According to an earlier analysis of 587 of the donors, some 180 million T cells yielded 90 million to 130 million unique TCR beta sequences and approximately 280 Gb of sequence data. An early release that covered fewer than 750 HLA-typed donors contained 250 to 350 gigabases of sequencing data and tens of millions of unique TCR sequences. Among the roughly 400 genotyped donors, about 83% belonged to the genetic ancestry cluster associated with self-reported Caucasian donors. The study aimed to test whether signatures of past pathogen exposure could be identified by cataloging public T cell receptors. The study profiled the T cell repertoires of 550 to 700 subjects by immunosequencing and related them to cytomegalovirus serostatus. In addition to the first cohort of 666 subjects, a separate validation cohort of approximately 130 different subjects was used. The study combined high-throughput TCR immunosequencing, statistical association of individual TCRs with disease status, and machine learning to predict cytomegalovirus infection status. In a later analysis, previously published TCR beta repertoires from 600 to 850 donors were re-analyzed and high-resolution HLA genotyping was added so that TCR occurrence patterns could be studied. In the later analysis, no new phenotypic data were used to find candidate immune exposures; instead, reliance was placed on TCR beta sequences and their occurrence across donors. In an earlier analysis of a few hundred of the donors, high-throughput TCR beta sequencing was used to judge whether each TCR beta V gene segment behaved as functional or pseudogenic. Alongside the repertoire data, information on donor age, sex, ethnicity and CMV serostatus was compiled. In a later genetic analysis, genome-wide SNP genotypes for about three fifths of the 666 donors were used, and that subset was treated as a discovery cohort. All discovery cohort repertoires had been generated using a single sequencing platform. HLA typing included class I and class II loci at four-digit resolution. The number of typed donors differed by locus: about 620-630 for A, B, C, DRB1 and DQB1; some 500 for DQA1; approximately 600 for DPA1; and some 470 for DPB1. Five DR-DQ haplotypes were treated as single units for association and clustering because of strong linkage in the cohort. Across 398 genotyped donors of the cohort, an average of roughly 230,000 unique TCR beta nucleotide sequences per donor were sequenced, and roughly 20% of those sequences were non-productive.

The cohort comprised under 700 healthy bone marrow donors. Cohort members were all nominally healthy when sampled, although unrecorded immune exposures were likely present. The donor was CMV seropositive and belonged to the group of a few hundred seropositive cohort members. Every donor gave a peripheral blood sample, and the peripheral blood mononuclear cells from that sample were used for TCR beta sequencing. Genomic DNA extraction from the blood cell samples was performed with the Qiagen DNeasy Blood Extraction Kit. Summary of the overall study and its limitations: The classifier was reported to diagnose cytomegalovirus status with high specificity and sensitivity in both the original and validation cohorts. Sequencing depth was assumed to be roughly uniform across donors in the presence/absence analyses, though that assumption may not hold. HLA typing was unavailable for some donors at each locus, so association tests used only the typed subset. In a later analysis, HLA-associated TCR beta chains were found to be more clonally expanded and to have lower generation probabilities than equally common non-associated chains. A further reported finding was that TCR beta sequences accurately predicted the HLA-A and HLA-B alleles for most subjects in the first cohort. When HLA alleles, especially DR and DQ, strongly co-occurred, attributing TCR associations to individual alleles was difficult. Only TCR beta chains were sequenced in this cohort, and the absence of alpha or paired-chain data limited detectable features. A later analysis found that TCR association rates varied across HLA loci, with DRB1 alleles showing the most associated TCRs and HLA-C alleles the fewest. In a later genetic analysis, fewer N-insertions in productive TCRs were reported among donors in an Asian-associated ancestry cluster than the roughly 700-donor mean. The study gave a list of 150 to 200 TCR beta chains associated with cytomegalovirus. The sequencing pipeline was judged likely to have produced a cluster of highly shared sequence variants as a technical artifact. An earlier analysis of approximately 540 of the donors showed that most TCR beta V segments appeared in productive rearrangements either about 90% or about 30% of the time, which broadly matched IMGT annotations. The authors suggested that the approach could potentially be extended to other disease states and immunological phenotypes. Specific HLA alleles were associated with roughly 16,000 TCR beta sequences at a false discovery rate of 0.05 in a later analysis. CMV serostatus was the only immune exposure information available for the cohort. Correlated functional status among segregating V segments might reflect linkage disequilibrium, but an unknown experimental factor could not be ruled out. Because counts were too low, roughly 18 rarely observed V segments, including chromosome 9 orphons, were left out of the earlier analysis of some 640 of the donors. V-gene and J-gene trimming of TCR beta chains was associated with a missense DCLRE1C variant in a later genetic analysis, and the association was replicated in an independent cohort. In a later analysis, several top co-occurrence clusters were reported to appear linked to parvovirus B19, influenza, CMV and Epstein-Barr virus. According to a later analysis, most CMV-associated TCR beta chains appeared to be HLA-restricted, and the HLA associations seemed to be driven largely by CMV exposure. A few of the identified cytomegalovirus-associated TCR beta chains were confirmed in vitro to be specific for cytomegalovirus antigens. Most TCR sequences were seen in very few donors, while some public TCRs were found in many individuals.

Library generation was performed with the immunoSEQ multiplex PCR assay. The multiplex PCR relied on a mix of 60 forward primers for TCR Vbeta segments and 13 reverse primers for TCR Jbeta segments. The CDR3 region of rearranged TCR beta genes was amplified from genomic DNA by a multiplex PCR assay. Amplified TCR beta libraries were sequenced as 87-base-pair reads on the Illumina HiSeq System. As for the original processing: Across the 670 or so repertoires, a later analysis counted 75 million to 90 million unique TCR beta chains, approximately 10 million of which were shared by at least two donors. A nearest-neighbor algorithm error-corrected the raw reads and collapsed the reads into unique sequences, merging closely related sequences to remove PCR and sequencing errors. Alignment of CDR3 sequences to IMGT reference sequences was used to assign V, D and J gene segments. For a sequence to be retained, at least a six-nucleotide match to both a V gene segment and a J gene segment was required. Rearrangements were classified as productive when the CDR3 lacked stop codons and remained in frame with V and J, and all other rearrangements were classified as non-productive. Following IMGT convention, CDR3 was defined as the stretch from the second conserved V-encoded cysteine to the conserved J-encoded phenylalanine. The earlier analysis of about 590 of the donors excluded sequences that lacked an unambiguous match to a single V gene segment. In an earlier analysis of some 590 of the donors, a V segment was called functional when productive rearrangements were above 56.7%, and segregating when the standard deviation between donors exceeded 5%. A statistical classification framework was built to diagnose cytomegalovirus status from the catalog of TCR beta chain sequences. In a later analysis, V and J genes were assigned by comparing TCR nucleotide sequences against IMGT/GENE-DB human TR gene sequences. In a later analysis, CDR3 sequences and most-parsimonious VDJ recombination scenarios were assigned using the TCRdist pipeline. A later analysis defined each TCR beta chain by its CDR3 amino acid sequence plus V-gene family, and excluded reads lacking a unique V-gene family. To address suspected cross-contamination and a sequencing artifact, a later analysis removed around 600 highly shared, low-generation-probability nucleotide sequences. A later analysis calculated a clonal expansion index for each public chain from normalized within-repertoire ranks of inferred template counts. A later analysis computed generation probabilities with a VDJ recombination model fitted to out-of-frame rearrangements, and checked the results against IGoR. In a later analysis, TCR-TCR, TCR-HLA and TCR-CMV co-occurrence was scored with hypergeometric tests, and a repertoire-size bias correction was applied to TCR pairs. In a later analysis, false discovery rates were estimated by permuting HLA or CMV assignments 20 times. In a later analysis, co-occurring TCRs were grouped using DBSCAN, with TCRdist sequence similarity added in when clustering inside HLA-allele-positive subsets. Repertoires with fewer than 30,000 or more than 120,000 public chains were left out of co-occurrence clustering, as were four to six repertoires with anomalous nucleotide sharing. TCRdb mirrors the immuneACCESS table, restricted to in-frame sequences. Some clones are absent from its copies; in checked studies, under half trace to an unresolved V gene, and the reason for the others is unknown. V and J calls and clone size are copied from that table; D and trimming were computed from the DNA. This sample's table has entries for under 250,000 clones. The ten largest clones take up 0.9% to 1.4% of the sample.

On this clone itself: Its antigen has not been determined.

Sequenced sample: PBMCs. This receptor was obtained from a girl aged 2 to 9 in good health and CMV-seropositive.

CDR3 region: CASSHGLEDDEQFF. The sequenced DNA is TGTGCCAGCAGTCACGGACTAGAGGACGATGAGCAGTTCTTC. The chain is encoded by TRBV28 joined to TRBJ2-1; TRBD2 fits 7 bases in the junction. From the germline V gene, CDR1 is MDHEN and CDR2 is SYDVKM. The CDR3 holds 14 amino acids from the cysteine to the phenylalanine. Just CDR3 DNA is preserved here, 42 bases in frame from base 1. Trimming removed 5 bases from V and 8 bases from J; the gene matches leave 9 bases unexplained.